These 29 T cell receptor beta chains originate from one sample sequenced in a study of shared clonotypes between healthy human individuals. Repertoires were generated with immunoSEQ multiplex PCR, while TCRdb's copy carries only in-frame clones and drops some. The sample contains about a million clones, roughly 72% of which appear only once. Material for sequencing was memory CD4+ T cells sorted from blood. Subset here: CD45RA-negative fraction. The origin of the receptors is a man between 18 and 35 years old in good health.

The chain carries TRBV21-1 and TRBJ1-2. TRBV21-1 is a recognized pseudogene. The CDR3 length is 15 residues. Written as DNA, the CDR3 is TGTGCCAGCAGCAATTACTACAGAGGGGCTGACGGCTACACCTTC. Its protein is CASSNYYRGADGYTF.

This clone was recorded a few times. V usage is TRBV2 and J usage is TRBJ2-2, with a possible D match to TRBD1 (7 bases). Trimming took 7 bases from V and 4 from J, leaving 13 bases between them. The CDR3 loop spans 14 amino acids. Germline V gene lookup returns CDR1 SNHLY and CDR2 FYNNEI. The CDR3 here is CASIGGGITGELFF. The CDR3 bases are TGTGCCAGCATCGGAGGGGGCATCACCGGGGAGCTGTTTTTT.

The V and J genes are TRBV9 and TRBJ2-5; no reliable D call. Trimming stripped 3 bases from V and 1 base from J, with 7 bases between. From germline, CDR1 is SGDLS and CDR2 YYNGEE. CDR3 length: 13 amino acids. CDR3 loop: CASSAVFQETQYF. CDR3 DNA sequence: TGTGCCAGCAGCGCCGTGTTCCAAGAGACCCAGTACTTC.

As regards this clone: The same CDR3 is also encoded by other DNA sequences in this sample. This chain connects TRBV6-5 to TRBJ2-5, with TRBD2 matching over 7 bases. Germline assignment: CDR1 MNHEY and CDR2 SVGAGI. V shed 6 bases and J 2 bases; nucleotides not matched to a gene: 3. This CDR3 is built from 13 residues. The CDR3 loop is CASRRTRQETQYF. DNA for the CDR3: TGTGCCAGCAGGAGGACTAGACAAGAGACCCAGTACTTC.

This clone appeared once. V gene TRBV4-1 combines with J gene TRBJ1-1; possibly TRBD1 for D (5 bases). This CDR3 is 13 amino acids long. The germline V gene encodes CDR1 MGHRA and CDR2 YSYEKL. V was clipped by 0 bases and J by 7 bases, with 9 bases between them. CDR3 in amino acids: CASSQDRQGEAFF. Here the CDR3 DNA reads TGCGCCAGCAGCCAAGACAGGCAGGGTGAAGCTTTCTTT.

The chain uses TRBV5-1 and TRBJ2-3; 8 nucleotides line up with TRBD1. This CDR3 is 14 amino acids long. The germline V gene has CDR1 SGHRS and CDR2 YFSETQ. V trimming: 10 bases; J trimming: 0 bases; junction bases outside the gene matches: 7. CDR3: CAGQGALSTDTQYF. The CDR3 nucleotides are TGCGCCGGTCAGGGGGCACTGAGCACAGATACGCAGTATTTT.

This clone has a single count. The chain uses TRBV10-3 and TRBJ2-5, with 10 positions matching TRBD2. This CDR3 spans 15 amino acids. V lost 6 bases and J lost 2; bases outside the gene matches: 6. In germline, CDR1 is ENHRY, CDR2 SYGVKD. CDR3 in amino acids: CAISPGTSEQETQYF. CDR3 nucleotide sequence: TGTGCCATCAGCCCCGGGACTAGCGAACAAGAGACCCAGTACTTC.

Details on this clone: The sample carries other DNA sequences with the same CDR3. This rearrangement joins TRBV11-2 to TRBJ2-1, with 14 bases lining up with TRBD2. The germline V gene encodes CDR1 SGHAT and CDR2 FQNNGV. The CDR3 has 17 residues. V lost 4 bases and J lost 3; bases outside the gene matches: 5. This CDR3 reads CASSSGLAGGFYNEQFF. CDR3 DNA sequence: TGTGCCAGCAGCTCAGGACTAGCGGGAGGTTTCTACAATGAGCAGTTCTTC.

The rearrangement links TRBV6-5 to TRBJ1-6; tentatively, D is TRBD1 (5 bases). V lost 10 bases to trimming and J lost 6 bases, with 16 bases between them. CDR1 is MNHEY and CDR2 is SVGAGI in the germline V gene. The CDR3 covers 14 residues. The CDR3 region is CAIKRGDGNSPLHF. The CDR3 nucleotides are TGTGCCATCAAGCGGGGGGACGGTAATTCACCCCTCCACTTT.

This clone has only a few counts. This chain joins TRBV7-8 and TRBJ2-3, with 9 bases that match TRBD2. The CDR3 has 15 amino acids. Trimming cost V 5 bases and J 1 base; bases outside gene matches: 4. Germline CDR1 reads SGHVS; CDR2 reads FQNEAQ. CDR3 sequence: CASSLRLAGTDTQYF. The CDR3 DNA reads as TGTGCCAGCAGCCTTCGACTAGCGGGCACAGATACGCAGTATTTT.

This clone was detected a few times. This rearrangement joins TRBV18 to TRBJ1-1; no clear D. V lost 2 bases, J lost 10 bases, and 11 bases lay in between. CDR1 KGHSH and CDR2 LQKENI come from the germline V gene. The length of the CDR3 is 12 residues. This CDR3 reads CASSPSWGTAFF. In DNA, the CDR3 is TGTGCCAGCTCACCATCGTGGGGAACAGCTTTCTTT.

In the case of this clone: A much larger clone differs by one base, so this may be a read error. Other DNA sequences of this sample code for an identical CDR3. The rearrangement uses TRBV7-9 and TRBJ1-1; no clear D. V was clipped by 3 bases and J by 0 bases, with 5 bases between them. The CDR3 runs to 13 residues. Germline assignment: CDR1 SEHNR and CDR2 FQNEAQ (reference sequence). CDR3 DNA sequence: TGTGCCAGCAGCTTCGGGATGAACACTGAAGCTTTCTTT. Translated, it gives CASSFGMNTEAFF.

The gene calls are TRBV6-1 and TRBJ2-3; D is ambiguous. Germline CDR1 MNHNS, CDR2 SASEGT. This CDR3 is built from 17 residues. The germline V and J ends were trimmed by 0 bases and 0 bases, with 13 bases remaining between them. The CDR3 reads CASSEAPASWSTDTQYF. The CDR3 region has the DNA TGTGCCAGCAGTGAAGCCCCCGCTAGTTGGAGCACAGATACGCAGTATTTT.

This clone was found once. The chain uses TRBV11-2 and TRBJ2-5, with 9 bases identical to TRBD1. Germline V gives CDR1 SGHAT, CDR2 FQNNGV. The CDR3 length is 15 residues. With V trimmed by 4 bases and J by 1 base, 4 bases remained unmatched. The CDR3 sequence is CASSSGQGFQETQYF. CDR3 coding DNA: TGTGCCAGCAGCTCGGGACAGGGATTCCAAGAGACCCAGTACTTC.

The chain recombines TRBV6-1 with TRBJ2-1; 9 bases map to TRBD1. CDR1 and CDR2 from the germline V gene are MNHNS and SASEGT. The CDR3 has 15 amino acids. V shed 3 bases, J shed 6 bases, and the junction held 6 bases outside the gene matches. The CDR3 region has the DNA TGTGCCAGCAGTGATACCGGGACAGGGCTCAATGAGCAGTTCTTC. Translation: CASSDTGTGLNEQFF.

The chain is built from TRBV5-1 and TRBJ2-5; 7 nucleotides line up with TRBD1. This CDR3 contains 14 residues. V lost 5 bases, J lost 1 base, and 5 bases stayed unmatched. From germline, CDR1 is SGHRS and CDR2 YFSETQ. CDR3 region: CASRKGQTQETQYF. The CDR3 DNA is TGCGCCAGCAGAAAGGGACAGACCCAAGAGACCCAGTACTTC. The full variable domain, in which reference TRBV5-1 and TRBJ2-5 provide the parts outside the CDR3, is KAGVTQTPRYLIKTRGQQVTLSCSPISGHRSVSWYQQTPGQGLQFLFEYFSETQRNKGNFPGRFSGRQFSNSRSEMNVSTLELGDSALYLCASRKGQTQETQYFGPGTRLLVL.

The genes are TRBV30 and TRBJ2-7, with 10 bases identical to TRBD2. CDR3 length: 15 amino acids. Germline-derived CDR1 and CDR2 are GTSNPN and SVGIG (reference sequence). V lost 4 bases, J lost 0 bases, and 6 bases stayed unmatched. The CDR3 loop is CAWTRLAGFSYEQYF. The CDR3 region has the DNA TGTGCCTGGACGCGACTAGCGGGCTTCTCCTACGAGCAGTACTTC.

This chain uses TRBV5-1 with TRBJ2-3, with 14 bases fitting TRBD2. This CDR3 is 16 amino acids long. J lost 5 bases, V lost 4 bases, and 6 bases had no gene match. Germline V gene data show CDR1 as SGHRS and CDR2 as YFSETQ. CDR3 in DNA: TGCGCCAGCAGCCCGGGACTAGCGGGAGCTGGAGATACGCAGTATTTT. The encoded protein is CASSPGLAGAGDTQYF.

This clone was seen only a few times. This chain joins TRBV6-4 and TRBJ1-2; D uncertain. This CDR3 region has 16 residues. The germline gives CDR1 MRHNA, CDR2 SNTAGT. V lost 6 bases to trimming and J lost 0 bases, with 17 bases between them. The CDR3 reads CASSPGGLASNYGYTF. The CDR3 DNA reads TGTGCCAGCAGCCCTGGAGGGCTGGCCTCTAACTATGGCTACACCTTC.

V gene TRBV4-1 combines with J gene TRBJ1-1, with 8 bases lining up with TRBD1. The CDR3 runs 17 residues. Germline V gene sequence: CDR1 MGHRA, CDR2 YSYEKL. J gave up 3 bases and V 4 bases, and 13 bases lay outside the gene matches. This chain's CDR3 is CASSRDYRGDMYTEAFF. The CDR3 DNA reads as TGCGCCAGCAGCCGGGATTACAGGGGGGATATGTACACTGAAGCTTTCTTT.

J is TRBJ2-2 and V is TRBV7-8; 7 nucleotides align to TRBD2. Trimming cost V 8 bases and J 0 bases; bases outside gene matches: 9. Germline V gives CDR1 SGHVS, CDR2 FQNEAQ. The CDR3 runs to 16 residues. CDR3 sequence reads: CASPQQRGANTGELFF. The CDR3 coding sequence is TGTGCCAGCCCCCAACAGCGGGGAGCGAACACCGGGGAGCTGTTTTTT.

Comments on this clone: The same CDR3 arises from other DNA sequences in this sample as well. The chain carries TRBV30 and TRBJ2-7; 7 positions match TRBD2. CDR3 length: 12 residues. CDR1 is GTSNPN, CDR2 SVGIG, per germline (reference sequence). Trimming removed 5 bases from V and 3 bases from J; junction bases left unmatched: 4. The CDR3 reads CAWSPGGYEQYF. CDR3 DNA: TGTGCCTGGTCTCCGGGGGGCTACGAGCAGTACTTC.

The rearrangement links TRBV4-2 to TRBJ2-2; tentatively, D is TRBD1 (6 bases). The CDR3 has 14 residues. Germline CDR1 LGHNA, CDR2 YNFKEQ. Deletions cut 4 bases from V and 5 bases from J, with 11 bases between. CDR3 sequence (DNA): TGTGCCAGCAGCCCCTTAGGGGGAACCGGGGAGCTGTTTTTT. Translation gives CASSPLGGTGELFF.

The chain is built from TRBV15 and TRBJ2-5; D remains ambiguous. The V gene's germline CDR1 is LNHNV and CDR2 YYDKDF (reference sequence). V lost 3 bases to trimming and J lost 3 bases, with 11 bases between them. There are 14 residues in the CDR3. The CDR3 bases are TGTGCCACCAGCAGGCCGGGCCAAGAAGAGACCCAGTACTTC. Its translation: CATSRPGQEETQYF.

This clone appeared once. The chain joins TRBV6-5 to TRBJ2-1; 12 bases are shared with TRBD2. The J segment lost 6 bases and the V segment lost 5 bases, leaving 5 bases of the junction unmatched. CDR1 and CDR2 from the germline V gene are MNHEY and SVGAGI. The CDR3 runs to 15 residues. CDR3 sequence (DNA): TGTGCCAGCAGTAACCTACTAGCGGGGGGCAATGAGCAGTTCTTC. This sequence encodes CASSNLLAGGNEQFF.

The chain recombines TRBV7-9 with TRBJ2-7; D is tentatively TRBD1 or TRBD2 (5 bases each). The germline V gene has CDR1 SEHNR and CDR2 FQNEAQ (reference sequence). There are 13 residues in the CDR3. Trimming stripped 4 bases from V and 2 bases from J, with 9 bases between. CDR3: CASSWDGTYEQYF. The DNA for the CDR3 is TGTGCCAGCAGCTGGGACGGTACCTACGAGCAGTACTTC.

This chain connects TRBV18 to TRBJ1-3, with D hard to call. The CDR3 has 16 residues. Looked up from germline, CDR1 is KGHSH and CDR2 is LQKENI. With 5 bases removed from V and 4 bases from J, the gap between germline ends came to 18 bases. The CDR3 nucleotides read TGTGCCAGCTCAGCAAAGGACTCGGGTGGCGGAAACACCATATATTTT. It yields the protein CASSAKDSGGGNTIYF.

This clone appeared once. The rearrangement links TRBV27 to TRBJ2-3; D ambiguous. The V end lost 2 bases, the J end lost 3 bases, and 12 bases lay between the germline ends. This CDR3 is 15 amino acids long. CDR1 is MNHEY and CDR2 is SMNVEV in the germline V gene (reference sequence). This CDR3 reads CASSLGRRETDTQYF. DNA for the CDR3: TGTGCCAGCAGTTTAGGCAGAAGGGAAACAGATACGCAGTATTTT.

V and J are TRBV9 and TRBJ1-6, with 7 positions matching TRBD1. CDR1 and CDR2 (germline): SGDLS, YYNGEE. This CDR3 comprises 15 residues. V lost 4 bases, J lost 7 bases, and 8 bases stayed unmatched. The CDR3, as DNA: TGTGCCAGCAGCCCCCTTCAGGGGGTCAATTCACCCCTCCACTTT. It codes for CASSPLQGVNSPLHF.